These T cell receptor beta chains were read from a single sample in a study of blood T cell repertoires in COVID-19. TCRdb's table, derived via immunoSEQ multiplex PCR, lists solely in-frame clones and lacks some. The sample holds around 220,000 clones, approximately 90% seen once. The specimen was peripheral blood. Every receptor here comes from a man aged 45-65 years with acute or convalescent COVID-19. Both conserved end residues are part of each CDR3. A D gene is named only where the DNA matches it firmly. For some rows the clone size is stated as once, few or many, or as a class when expanded; others skip it.

TRBJ1-2,TRBV5-1,NA,NA,TGCGCCAGCAGCGTAAGATCCCAGGGTGAAGGGTATGGCTACACCTTC,CASSVRSQGEGYGYTF
TRBJ2-2,TRBV27,TRBD1,NA,TGTGCCAGCAGTTCGTGGACAGGGAAGGCCGGGGAGCTGTTTTTT,CASSSWTGKAGELFF
TRBJ2-7,TRBV7-2,NA,NA,TGTGCCAGCAGCCAACAGGCGGGGAACGAGCAGTACTTC,CASSQQAGNEQYF
TRBJ1-1,TRBV12-3/TRBV12-4,NA,NA,TGTGCCAGCAGTTTAGCTAGGACAGATGAAGCTTTCTTT,CASSLARTDEAFF
TRBJ2-3,TRBV12-5,TRBD1,NA,TGTGCTAGTGGCCCGGGACAGGGGAAAGATACGCAGTATTTT,CASGPGQGKDTQYF
TRBJ1-5,TRBV5-1,TRBD1,once,TGCGCCAGCAGCTTGGGGACAGGTTATAGCAATCAGCCCCAGCATTTT,CASSLGTGYSNQPQHF
TRBJ1-2,TRBV30,TRBD1,NA,TGTGCCTGGAGGAGACAGGGACTTGATGGCTACACCTTC,CAWRRQGLDGYTF
TRBJ1-5,TRBV2,TRBD1,NA,TGTGCCAGCAGTGTTCGGACAGGAGGCAATCAGCCCCAGCATTTT,CASSVRTGGNQPQHF
TRBJ1-1,TRBV19,NA,NA,TGTGCCAGTACCATAGGGTCGGCAGGGCGCAACACTGAAGCTTTCTTT,CASTIGSAGRNTEAFF
TRBJ1-2,TRBV4-1,TRBD1,few,TGCGCCAGCAGGCCAACTCAGGACAGGGAATTCGGTGGCTACACCTTC,CASRPTQDREFGGYTF
TRBJ1-2,TRBV5-1,TRBD1,NA,TGCGCCAGCAGCTTGGGAGACAGGGGGCAACCCGGCTACACCTTC,CASSLGDRGQPGYTF
TRBJ1-5,TRBV6-5,TRBD1,once,TGTGCCACTTGGACAGGGTACGGTCAGCCCCAGCATTTT,CATWTGYGQPQHF
TRBJ1-5,TRBV3-1/TRBV3-2,TRBD1,NA,TGTGCCAGCAGCCCGGACAGGGGCGGGCAGCCCCAGCATTTT,CASSPDRGGQPQHF
TRBJ1-2,TRBV2,NA,NA,TGTGCCAGCAGTGAGGGGGCAAACTATGGCTACACCTTC,CASSEGANYGYTF
TRBJ1-5,TRBV19,TRBD1,once,TGTGCCAGTAGTGGGACAGGGGGCGTTCAGCCCCAGCATTTT,CASSGTGGVQPQHF
TRBJ1-2,TRBV6-5,NA,NA,TGTGCCAGCAGTCGAGGGGGGGCAGACTATGGCTACACCTTC,CASSRGGADYGYTF
TRBJ1-1,TRBV18,NA,NA,TGTGCCAGCTCACCGGCGGGAGGGCGCCGGGGAGCTTTCTTT,CASSPAGGRRGAFF
TRBJ2-5,TRBV9,TRBD2,NA,TGTGCCAGCAGCGTAGGCCTAGCGGGGGGGCCGTCAGAGACCCAGTACTTC,CASSVGLAGGPSETQYF
TRBJ2-5,TRBV6-5,TRBD2,NA,TGTGCCACCACCCCGAGGGTAGCGGGGCAAGAGACCCAGTACTTC,CATTPRVAGQETQYF
TRBJ2-1,TRBV7-9,TRBD2,NA,TGTGCCAGCAGCTCCCCCCTACATGGGCGGGGGGCCGGGAATGAGCAGTTCTTC,CASSSPLHGRGAGNEQFF
TRBJ1-2,TRBV6-5,TRBD1,NA,TGTGCCAGCAGTTCCCAAAGACAGGGCGGGCACTATGGCTACACCTTC,CASSSQRQGGHYGYTF
TRBJ1-2,TRBV30,TRBD1,NA,TGTGCCTGCGACCGGGGGACAGCGGGCCTGGGGGGCTACACCTTC,CACDRGTAGLGGYTF
TRBJ1-1,TRBV3-1/TRBV3-2,NA,NA,TGTGCCAGCAGCCGGGGGGGCTGGAGGGACACTGAAGCTTTCTTT,CASSRGGWRDTEAFF
TRBJ2-2,TRBV11-3,NA,NA,TGTGCCAGCAGCTTAGGACTAGAAGGCGTCGGGGAGCTGTTTTTT,CASSLGLEGVGELFF
TRBJ2-3,TRBV7-2,NA,once,TGTGCCAGCAGACGGAGGGGGGGCTCAGATACGCAGTATTTT,CASRRRGGSDTQYF
TRBJ2-1,TRBV10-3,TRBD1,NA,TGTGCCATCAGTGAGCCGAAGCTCCGGACAGGCGGCAACAATGAGCAGTTCTTC,CAISEPKLRTGGNNEQFF
TRBJ2-7,TRBV29-1,NA,few,TGCAGCGTTGAAGGGGGGCCGAACTCCTACGAGCAGTACTTC,CSVEGGPNSYEQYF